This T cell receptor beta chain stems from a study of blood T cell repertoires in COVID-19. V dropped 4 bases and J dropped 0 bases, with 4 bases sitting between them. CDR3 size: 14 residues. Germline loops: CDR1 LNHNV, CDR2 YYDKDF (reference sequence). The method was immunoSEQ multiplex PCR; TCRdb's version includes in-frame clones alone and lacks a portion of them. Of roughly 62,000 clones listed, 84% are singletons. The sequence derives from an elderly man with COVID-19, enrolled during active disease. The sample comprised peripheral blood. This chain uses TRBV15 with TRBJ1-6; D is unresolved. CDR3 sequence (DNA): TGTGCCACCAGCACGGGCTCCTATAATTCACCCCTCCACTTT. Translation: CATSTGSYNSPLHF.